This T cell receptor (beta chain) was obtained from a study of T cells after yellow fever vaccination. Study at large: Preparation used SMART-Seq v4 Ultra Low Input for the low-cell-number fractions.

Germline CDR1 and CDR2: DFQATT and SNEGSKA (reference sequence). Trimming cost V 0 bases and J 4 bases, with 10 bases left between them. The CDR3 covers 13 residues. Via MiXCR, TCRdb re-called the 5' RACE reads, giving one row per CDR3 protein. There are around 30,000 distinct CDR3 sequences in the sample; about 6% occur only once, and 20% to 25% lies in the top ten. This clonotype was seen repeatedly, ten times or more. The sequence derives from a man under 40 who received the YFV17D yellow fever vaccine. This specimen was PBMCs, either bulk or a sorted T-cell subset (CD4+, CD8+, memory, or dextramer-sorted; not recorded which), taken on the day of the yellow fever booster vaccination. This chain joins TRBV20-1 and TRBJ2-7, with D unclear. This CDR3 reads CSARDSLIYEQYF. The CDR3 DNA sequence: TGCAGTGCTAGAGATTCGTTGATTTACGAGCAGTACTTC.